This TCR beta chain stems from a study of patients and donors after allogeneic stem cell transplantation. TCRdb independently ran MiXCR on the RT-PCR reads; one entry per CDR3 protein. Found here are some 880,000 distinct CDR3 sequences, approximately 19% of them singletons; the top ten hold under 6.5%. V was cut by 0 bases and J by 5 bases, with 14 bases left in between. The CDR3 has 15 residues. In germline, CDR1 is MNHEY, CDR2 SVGAGI. The chain links TRBV6-5 to TRBJ2-7; D call uncertain. The specimen sequenced was blood, either unsorted or a sorted T cell fraction (not recorded which). This sequence originates from a human donor who was either an allogeneic HSCT recipient or a stem cell or donor lymphocyte infusion donor (not recorded which). It is not recorded whose cells these are; they may come from a transplant donor. The CDR3 spells CASSYSRIMRNEQYF. CDR3 sequence (DNA): TGTGCCAGCAGTTACTCCCGGATCATGCGAAACGAGCAGTACTTC.